A selection of T cell receptor beta chains follows, all from one sample in a study of regulatory T cells in long-lasting Graves disease. Each CDR3 protein is one row after TCRdb ran MiXCR on the multiplex PCR reads. The sample holds some 450,000 distinct CDR3 sequences, roughly 15% seen once. These data also featured in a second study, about T cells in Graves' hyperthyroidism and ophthalmopathy.

The specimen comprised peripheral blood mononuclear cells (PBMCs), sampled at new diagnosis, from a patient treated with antithyroid drugs. The receptors originated from a woman aged 25 to 39 with Graves disease. Each CDR3 is given with its conserved first and last residue. Each record gives: J gene, V gene, D gene, clone size, CDR3 protein, CDR3 DNA. A D gene is named only where the DNA matches it firmly. The size entry is marked missing in some rows and otherwise reads once, few, many or a size class.

TRBJ1-2,TRBV9,TRBD1,many,CASSRDRNYGYTF,TGTGCCAGCAGCAGGGACAGGAACTATGGCTACACCTTC
TRBJ2-1,TRBV5-4,NA,few,CASSLVPGNEQFF,TGTGCCAGCAGCCTGGTCCCGGGCAATGAGCAGTTCTTC
TRBJ2-2,TRBV19,TRBD2,NA,CASSIPLAGITGELFF,TGTGCCAGTAGTATTCCGCTAGCGGGTATTACCGGGGAGCTGTTTTTT
TRBJ2-1,TRBV7-9,TRBD2,NA,CASSPQLAGGYEQFF,TGTGCCAGCAGCCCACAACTAGCGGGAGGTTACGAGCAGTTCTTC
TRBJ1-2,TRBV6-1,NA,many,CASSGTRANYGYTF,TGTGCCAGCAGTGGGACGAGAGCTAACTATGGCTACACCTTC
TRBJ2-5,TRBV27,NA,many,CASSLRGKETQYF,TGTGCCAGCAGCCTCCGAGGAAAAGAGACCCAGTACTTC
TRBJ1-1,TRBV12-3/TRBV12-4,NA,many,CASSLGRNSRTEAFF,TGTGCCAGCAGTTTAGGAAGGAACTCTCGGACTGAAGCTTTCTTT
TRBJ1-1,TRBV28,NA,NA,CASSLMGIEAFF,TGTGCCAGCAGTTTAATGGGAATTGAAGCTTTCTTT
TRBJ2-1,TRBV5-1,NA,many,CASSLEKGLYNEQFF,TGCGCCAGCAGCCTGGAGAAGGGTTTATACAATGAGCAGTTCTTC
TRBJ1-5,TRBV27,TRBD1,many,CASSLGGGSHSNQPQHF,TGTGCCAGCAGTCTTGGAGGGGGCTCCCATAGCAATCAGCCCCAGCATTTT
TRBJ2-7,TRBV7-9,NA,NA,CASSSLEAGPSYEQYF,TGTGCCAGCAGCTCACTTGAGGCAGGGCCCTCCTACGAGCAGTACTTC
TRBJ1-1,TRBV3-1,NA,many,CASSLGSLNTEAFF,TGTGCCAGCAGTCTAGGCAGCTTGAACACTGAAGCTTTCTTT
TRBJ1-4,TRBV5-1,TRBD1,NA,CASSLFGTGGNEKLFF,TGCGCCAGCAGCTTATTTGGGACAGGGGGTAATGAAAAACTGTTTTTT
TRBJ2-1,TRBV11-2,NA,few,CASSLGSLGEQFF,TGTGCCAGCAGCTTAGGTTCCCTCGGTGAGCAGTTCTTC
TRBJ2-2,TRBV2,NA,few,CASSVWADTGELFF,TGTGCCAGCAGTGTTTGGGCGGACACCGGGGAGCTGTTTTTT
TRBJ2-2,TRBV12-3/TRBV12-4,NA,NA,CASGTARGGGELFF,TGTGCCAGCGGGACTGCTAGGGGTGGCGGGGAGCTGTTTTTT
TRBJ2-7,TRBV20-1,NA,NA,CSAGGDSDEQYF,TGCAGTGCGGGGGGTGACTCAGACGAGCAGTACTTC
TRBJ2-1,TRBV2,NA,many,CASSEGPGPSYNEQFF,TGTGCCAGCAGTGAGGGGCCGGGCCCATCCTACAATGAGCAGTTCTTC
TRBJ1-1,TRBV20-1,TRBD1,NA,CSASRPPRTGGYENTEAFF,TGCAGTGCTAGTCGGCCCCCAAGGACAGGGGGCTACGAGAACACTGAAGCTTTCTTT
TRBJ1-1,TRBV20-1,NA,NA,CSASRAAEAFF,TGCAGTGCTAGTCGGGCAGCTGAAGCTTTCTTT
TRBJ1-1,TRBV28,NA,many,CGFSGPNTEAFF,TGTGGATTTTCCGGCCCGAACACTGAAGCTTTCTTT
TRBJ2-7,TRBV10-1,NA,NA,CATSYEQYF,TGCGCCACGTCCTACGAGCAGTACTTC
TRBJ2-6,TRBV29-1,NA,NA,CSVEAKPGANVLTF,TGCAGCGTTGAGGCCAAACCCGGGGCCAACGTCCTGACTTTC
TRBJ2-3,TRBV20-1,TRBD2,NA,CSASGLAGSTDTQYF,TGCAGTGCCAGTGGTTTAGCGGGGAGCACAGATACGCAGTATTTT
TRBJ2-5,TRBV18,NA,many,CASSLAPPETQYF,TGTGCCAGCTCACTGGCCCCGCCGGAGACCCAGTACTTC
TRBJ2-7,TRBV6-1,NA,many,CASTPGGDPYEQYF,TGTGCCAGCACCCCCGGCGGGGACCCCTACGAGCAGTACTTC
TRBJ2-6,TRBV28,TRBD1,many,CASSAGMAGGFSGANVLTF,TGTGCCAGCAGTGCAGGGATGGCAGGGGGCTTCTCTGGGGCCAACGTCCTGACTTTC
TRBJ1-1,TRBV18,NA,NA,CASSPWRDTEAFF,TGTGCCAGCTCACCATGGAGGGACACTGAAGCTTTCTTT
TRBJ2-5,TRBV28,NA,NA,CASSPGGGGRETQYF,TGTGCCAGCAGCCCAGGGGGAGGCGGGCGAGAGACCCAGTACTTC
TRBJ1-1,TRBV19,NA,NA,CATSPAANTEAFF,TGTGCCACCTCCCCTGCGGCTAACACTGAAGCTTTCTTT
TRBJ2-1,TRBV6-1,TRBD2,few,CASSMTSGGSYYNEQFF,TGTGCCAGCAGCATGACTAGCGGCGGATCCTACTACAATGAGCAGTTCTTC
TRBJ2-3,TRBV9,NA,few,CASSVLSTDTQYF,TGTGCCAGCAGCGTGCTTAGCACAGATACGCAGTATTTT
TRBJ1-1,TRBV10-3,TRBD1,many,CAISGTGQDTEAFF,TGTGCCATCAGTGGGACAGGGCAAGACACTGAAGCTTTCTTT
TRBJ1-1,TRBV12-3/TRBV12-4,NA,many,CASSLNPGTEAFF,TGTGCCAGCAGTTTGAACCCAGGGACTGAAGCTTTCTTT
TRBJ2-7,TRBV5-5,NA,many,CASSPAAGQSYEQYF,TGTGCCAGCAGCCCGGCAGCCGGGCAGTCCTACGAGCAGTACTTC
TRBJ2-1,TRBV12-3/TRBV12-4,TRBD1,NA,CASSSRGSDNEQFF,TGTGCCAGCAGTTCCAGGGGGTCGGACAATGAGCAGTTCTTC
TRBJ2-7,TRBV30,TRBD1,many,CAWTGSRTGLREQYF,TGTGCCTGGACCGGAAGTAGGACAGGTCTGAGGGAGCAGTACTTC
TRBJ2-7,TRBV7-9,TRBD1,NA,CASSLGQGQSEQYF,TGTGCCAGCAGCTTAGGACAGGGGCAAAGCGAGCAGTACTTC
TRBJ1-4,TRBV6-2/TRBV6-3,NA,NA,CASSYSSMDSTNEKLFF,TGTGCCAGCAGTTACTCGAGTATGGATTCAACTAATGAAAAACTGTTTTTT
TRBJ1-2,TRBV6-9,NA,few,CASSYGARGLTGGYTF,TGTGCCAGCAGTTACGGAGCTAGAGGGTTAACGGGCGGCTACACCTTC
TRBJ2-1,TRBV24-1,NA,few,CATSDQWSRGNNEQFF,TGTGCCACCAGTGACCAATGGTCCAGGGGTAACAATGAGCAGTTCTTC
TRBJ1-2,TRBV4-3,NA,NA,CASSQDLDAGGYTF,TGCGCCAGCAGCCAAGATCTTGATGCAGGTGGCTACACCTTC
TRBJ2-7,TRBV7-9,NA,few,CASSLEGGTYEQYF,TGTGCCAGCAGCTTGGAGGGGGGTACCTACGAGCAGTACTTC
TRBJ1-2,TRBV7-2,TRBD1,many,CASSFDRAHGYTF,TGTGCCAGCAGTTTCGACAGGGCCCACGGCTACACCTTC
TRBJ2-2,TRBV7-2,NA,many,CASSLGAGSSTGELFF,TGTGCCAGCAGCTTAGGGGCTGGCTCCTCCACCGGGGAGCTGTTTTTT
TRBJ1-4,TRBV18,NA,many,CASSTDSADEKLFF,TGTGCCAGCTCAACCGACAGTGCTGATGAAAAACTGTTTTTT
TRBJ2-1,TRBV13,NA,many,CASSLAQSNEQFF,TGTGCCAGCAGCTTAGCCCAGAGCAATGAGCAGTTCTTC
TRBJ2-4,TRBV27,NA,NA,CASSLSGAKNIQYF,TGTGCCAGCAGTTTGTCGGGCGCCAAAAACATTCAGTACTTC
TRBJ2-1,TRBV7-8,NA,many,CASSFATKSYNEQFF,TGTGCCAGCAGCTTCGCGACGAAATCCTACAATGAGCAGTTCTTC
TRBJ2-1,TRBV29-1,TRBD2,many,CSVGGGLAGGRFLF,TGCAGCGTTGGAGGTGGACTAGCGGGAGGGAGGTTCCTCTTC
TRBJ1-3,TRBV27,NA,many,CASRPRLSGNTIYF,TGTGCCAGCAGGCCCAGGCTCTCAGGAAACACCATATATTTT
TRBJ1-5,TRBV20-1,NA,many,CSASAGLGNQPQHF,TGCAGTGCTAGTGCAGGGCTAGGCAATCAGCCCCAGCATTTT